This T cell receptor (beta chain) was documented in a study of sequential checkpoint blockade in melanoma. Findings and caveats of the study: Tumor T-cell fraction and clonality correlated with PD-L1 and CD8+ counts.

Trimming removed 2 bases at V and 7 bases at J, with 6 bases between. This CDR3 is built from 12 residues. Germline CDR1 MNHGY, CDR2 SAAAGT. Sequenced by immunoSEQ multiplex PCR; TCRdb stores in-frame clones only, minus some. The table lists 2,400 or so clones, more than 20% of them singletons. The sample's treatment: randomized to nivolumab then ipilimumab (arm A) or the reverse (arm B). This clone has more than one count but fewer than ten. As yet, its antigen is unknown. Sequencing used tumor tissue (inferred from file names), obtained from a patient given nivolumab and ipilimumab in sequence. This clonotype was sampled from a human donor with melanoma. The V gene is TRBV6-8, the J gene TRBJ1-5; D call uncertain. This chain's CDR3 is CASSYPRQPQHF. CDR3 nucleotide sequence: TGTGCCAGCAGTTACCCTCGCCAGCCCCAGCATTTT.